A single sample gave rise to the 32 T cell receptor beta chains below, sequenced in a study of cytomegalovirus exposure and HLA in healthy donors. This PCR relied on a set of 60 Vbeta primers and 13 Jbeta primers. Produced via immunoSEQ multiplex PCR; TCRdb's table is partial and in-frame only. The table includes approximately 100,000 clones, roughly 78% detected once. Sequenced sample: PBMCs. The receptors were gathered from a woman aged 40 to 55 in good health and CMV-seronegative.

The genes are TRBV10-3 and TRBJ1-5, with D uncertain. The V end lost 4 bases, the J end lost 0 bases, and 4 bases lay between the germline ends. Germline lookup yields CDR1 ENHRY and CDR2 SYGVKD. The CDR3 extends over 13 amino acids. The CDR3 loop reads CAISGNSNQPQHF. CDR3 nucleotides: TGTGCCATCAGTGGTAATAGCAATCAGCCCCAGCATTTT.

This chain joins TRBV28 and TRBJ1-5; weak D call: TRBD1 (6 bases). The CDR3 consists of 17 residues. Germline assignment: CDR1 MDHEN and CDR2 SYDVKM. Trimming cost V 3 bases and J 0 bases, with 15 bases left between them. The CDR3 nucleotides read TGTGCCAGCAGTTTTGGGGGCGACCCTTATAGCAATCAGCCCCAGCATTTT. It yields the protein CASSFGGDPYSNQPQHF.

V is TRBV9 and J is TRBJ2-5, with D maybe TRBD2 (6 bases). The CDR3 sequence is 14 residues long. Germline V CDR1 and CDR2: SGDLS, YYNGEE. Trimming cost V 6 bases and J 1 base, with 13 bases left between them. CDR3 residues: CASTSGGTQETQYF. Written as DNA, the CDR3 is TGTGCCAGCACCTCGGGCGGGACCCAAGAGACCCAGTACTTC.

The V and J genes are TRBV6-1 and TRBJ2-1; the match to TRBD1 covers 9 bases. The length of the CDR3 is 14 residues. With 5 bases clipped from V and 10 bases from J, the junction kept 9 bases outside the gene matches. Per the germline V gene, CDR1 is MNHNS and CDR2 is SASEGT. CDR3 DNA: TGTGCCAGCAGTCGGGGGACAGGGCGTCAAGAGCAGTTCTTC. Residues: CASSRGTGRQEQFF.

V gene TRBV28 combines with J gene TRBJ2-2; a possible D gene is TRBD1 (7 bases). The CDR3 is 20 amino acids. Germline assignment: CDR1 MDHEN and CDR2 SYDVKM. V was trimmed by 4 bases and J by 0 bases, leaving 24 bases between them. The CDR3 DNA sequence: TGTGCCAGCAGTTCCCCGTACACGTACAGGGGAGGCGCGAACACCGGGGAGCTGTTTTTT. Amino acid sequence: CASSSPYTYRGGANTGELFF.

This clone showed up just once. V is TRBV4-1 and J is TRBJ1-2; 8 nucleotides agree with TRBD1. The CDR3 sequence is 12 residues long. Germline values: CDR1 MGHRA, CDR2 YSYEKL. V lost 3 bases, J lost 7 bases, and 1 base stayed unmatched. CDR3 in DNA: TGCGCCAGCAGCCAGACAGGGGCTGGCTACACCTTC. This translates into CASSQTGAGYTF.

A few counts support this clone. The J gene is TRBJ1-2, the V gene TRBV7-2; tentative D call: TRBD1 (5 bases). CDR1 SGHTA and CDR2 FQGNSA come from the germline V gene. The V gene lost 1 base and the J gene lost 2 bases, with 11 bases spanning the gap. This CDR3 is 15 amino acids long. CDR3 in amino acids: CASSLGWTNNYGYTF. The CDR3 nucleotides are TGTGCCAGCAGCTTAGGGTGGACAAACAACTATGGCTACACCTTC.

The genes are TRBV5-1 and TRBJ2-7; D might be TRBD2 (5 bases). The V and J ends lost 2 bases and 4 bases respectively, with 13 bases between them. CDR1 is SGHRS, CDR2 YFSETQ, per germline. The CDR3 contains 14 residues. The CDR3 region has the DNA TGCGCCAGCAGCTTAAAGAGTAGCGTTTACGAGCAGTACTTC. Its translation: CASSLKSSVYEQYF.

This CDR3 is CASSGGGSTDTQYF. DNA of the CDR3: TGTGCCAGCAGCGGGGGGGGAAGCACAGATACGCAGTATTTT. The chain links TRBV9 to TRBJ2-3; TRBD2 matches 7 bases. The J segment lost 0 bases and the V segment lost 3 bases, leaving 1 base of the junction unmatched. Germline V lookup: CDR1 SGDLS, CDR2 YYNGEE. This CDR3 has 14 amino acids.

This chain joins TRBV7-2 and TRBJ1-2, with D perhaps TRBD1 (6 bases). Germline V lookup: CDR1 SGHTA, CDR2 FQGNSA. The V end lost 7 bases, the J end lost 4 bases, and 19 bases lay between the germline ends. The CDR3 spans 15 residues. DNA for the CDR3: TGTGCCAGCACCCCGGGGGGCAGGGGTAGCTATGGCTACACCTTC. This encodes CASTPGGRGSYGYTF.

V is TRBV27 and J is TRBJ2-2; 10 positions agree with TRBD2. This CDR3 has 17 amino acids. Germline V gene lookup returns CDR1 MNHEY and CDR2 SMNVEV (reference sequence). J gave up 4 bases and V 5 bases, and 10 bases lay outside the gene matches. The CDR3 reads CASSLGPSGGSTGELFF. CDR3 DNA: TGTGCCAGCAGTCTAGGGCCTAGCGGGGGTAGCACCGGGGAGCTGTTTTTT.

The CDR3: CASRRLAGEETQYF. DNA for the CDR3: TGCGCCAGCAGAAGGCTAGCGGGAGAAGAGACCCAGTACTTC. The rearrangement joins TRBV5-1 to TRBJ2-5; 10 nucleotides agree with TRBD2. Germline V gene data show CDR1 as SGHRS and CDR2 as YFSETQ. CDR3 size: 14 residues. Germline trimming cut 5 bases from V and 3 bases from J; bases unmatched to any gene: 4.

The chain carries TRBV4-3 and TRBJ2-5, with a possible D match to TRBD2 (6 bases). Trimming took 1 base from V and 5 from J, leaving 17 bases between them. This CDR3 contains 16 residues. The germline gives CDR1 LGHNA, CDR2 YSLEER. CDR3 amino acids: CASSQVWGEVGETQYF. CDR3 DNA sequence: TGCGCCAGCAGCCAAGTTTGGGGGGAGGTCGGGGAGACCCAGTACTTC.

The chain is built from TRBV7-9 and TRBJ1-2; D call uncertain. Germline V CDR1 and CDR2: SEHNR, FQNEAQ (reference sequence). The CDR3 consists of 15 residues. Between the trimmed V and J ends, which lost 5 bases and 4 bases, there was a span of 17 bases. CDR3 nucleotides: TGTGCCAGCAGCCCAGATGCGGGGTTACGCTATGGCTACACCTTC. Its translation: CASSPDAGLRYGYTF.

V and J are TRBV7-9 and TRBJ2-5, with D maybe TRBD2 (6 bases). The V and J ends lost 1 base and 4 bases respectively, with 19 bases between them. This CDR3 has 17 residues. From germline, CDR1 is SEHNR and CDR2 FQNEAQ (reference sequence). The CDR3 DNA follows: TGTGCCAGCAGCTTAGAGGCTAGCGCGCGGCCCACAGAGACCCAGTACTTC. Encoded protein: CASSLEASARPTETQYF.

V is TRBV28 and J is TRBJ1-5; D might be TRBD1 (6 bases). The CDR3 spans 15 residues. From germline, CDR1 is MDHEN and CDR2 SYDVKM. Trimming removed 7 bases at V and 6 bases at J, with 19 bases between. The CDR3 region has the DNA TGTGCCAGCACTATGGGGGCGGGAGGGGGTCAGCCCCAGCATTTT. It specifies CASTMGAGGGQPQHF.

The sample holds a few counts of this clone. The chain employs TRBV7-2 and TRBJ2-7; 7 bases agree with TRBD2. The CDR3 is 13 residues long. Looked up from germline, CDR1 is SGHTA and CDR2 is FQGNSA. V was clipped by 5 bases and J by 2 bases; unmatched bases: 3. In DNA form, the CDR3 reads TGTGCCAGCAGCGGGGGGGAGACCTACGAGCAGTACTTC. Translated: CASSGGETYEQYF.

The chain recombines TRBV11-2 with TRBJ2-3; D not resolved. This CDR3 spans 12 amino acids. The germline V gene has CDR1 SGHAT and CDR2 FQNNGV. V was pared by 5 bases and J by 4 bases, with 7 bases between. The chain's CDR3 is CASSHSADTQYF. For the CDR3, the DNA is TGTGCCAGCAGCCACTCCGCAGATACGCAGTATTTT.

The rearrangement uses TRBV5-6 and TRBJ1-1; TRBD1 matches 8 bases. The CDR3 sequence is 15 residues long. CDR1 and CDR2 from the germline V gene are SGHDT and YYEEEE. V was clipped by 4 bases and J by 5 bases; unmatched bases: 10. CDR3 protein: CASSPKQGVWTEAFF. The DNA of the CDR3 is TGTGCCAGCAGCCCCAAACAGGGGGTGTGGACTGAAGCTTTCTTT.

The chain has TRBV7-6 and TRBJ1-5, with D uncertain. The V gene's germline CDR1 is SGHVS and CDR2 FNYEAQ. The CDR3 extends over 16 amino acids. V was trimmed by 2 bases and J by 2 bases, leaving 13 bases between them. CDR3 bases: TGTGCCAGCAGCTTAAACTCCGGGGAGGGCAATCAGCCCCAGCATTTT. Translating it yields CASSLNSGEGNQPQHF.

This clone showed up just a few times. V and J are TRBV7-7 and TRBJ2-7, with a weak D call TRBD2 (5 bases). V dropped 0 bases and J dropped 4 bases, with 13 bases sitting between them. Germline CDR1 is SSHAT and CDR2 is FNYEAQ (reference sequence). The CDR3 has 15 amino acids. The CDR3 loop is CASSLADGRAYEQYF. The DNA for the CDR3 is TGTGCCAGCAGCTTAGCGGACGGGCGGGCGTACGAGCAGTACTTC.

V gene TRBV15 combines with J gene TRBJ2-6; possible D gene TRBD2, 6 bases. Germline-derived CDR1 and CDR2 are LNHNV and YYDKDF (reference sequence). With 0 bases removed from V and 4 bases from J, the gap between germline ends came to 7 bases. The CDR3 spans 15 residues. The CDR3, as DNA: TGTGCCACCAGCAGAGATCGGGGGGGGGCCAACGTCCTGACTTTC. This sequence encodes CATSRDRGGANVLTF. The whole variable domain, filled in from reference TRBV15 and TRBJ2-6, reads DAMVIQNPRYQVTQFGKPVTLSCSQTLNHNVMYWYQQKSSQAPKLLFHYYDKDFNNEADTPDNFQSRRPNTSFCFLDIRSPGLGDTAMYLCATSRDRGGANVLTFGAGSRLTVL.

The chain couples TRBV2 to TRBJ1-1, with 7 nucleotides matching TRBD1. The ends lost 6 bases at V and 7 bases at J; junction bases unmatched: 11. Germline CDR1 is SNHLY and CDR2 is FYNNEI. The CDR3 is 14 residues long. DNA of the CDR3: TGTGCCAGCAGGGACATCGGGACAGCAAATGAAGCTTTCTTT. This codes for CASRDIGTANEAFF.

This CDR3 reads CASRGQGVSVNSPLHF. The CDR3 nucleotides read TGTGCCTCCAGAGGACAGGGGGTTTCGGTAAATTCACCCCTCCACTTT. V gene TRBV30 combines with J gene TRBJ1-6; 10 bases match TRBD1. The V segment lost 7 bases and the J segment 7 bases; nucleotides outside the gene matches: 13. CDR1 GTSNPN and CDR2 SVGIG come from the germline V gene (reference sequence). The CDR3 length is 16 residues.

This chain links TRBV5-4 with TRBJ2-1; TRBD2 agrees at 9 bases. The CDR3 spans 18 residues. Germline loops: CDR1 SGHNT, CDR2 YYREEE (reference sequence). The trim removed 2 bases at V and 5 bases at J, leaving 14 bases unmatched. The CDR3 spells CASSLGTRPSGENNEQFF. In DNA form, the CDR3 reads TGTGCCAGCAGCTTAGGGACCCGGCCTAGCGGGGAAAACAATGAGCAGTTCTTC.

The V gene is TRBV27, the J gene TRBJ1-3, with a tentative D call TRBD1 (5 bases). Trimming took 3 bases from V and 8 from J, leaving 17 bases between them. The CDR3 is 15 amino acids. Germline CDR1 and CDR2: MNHEY and SMNVEV (reference sequence). Written as DNA, the CDR3 is TGTGCCAGCAGTTTCAGTGGGGGACGGAGGGACACCATATATTTT. It is translated as CASSFSGGRRDTIYF.

The rearrangement links TRBV18 to TRBJ2-1; a possible D gene is TRBD2 (7 bases). Per the germline V gene, CDR1 is KGHSH and CDR2 is LQKENI. V shed 3 bases and J shed 5 bases, with 17 bases lying between them. The CDR3 consists of 16 residues. This CDR3 is CASSPFGGGENNEQFF. For the CDR3, the DNA is TGTGCCAGCTCACCCTTCGGAGGGGGGGAAAACAATGAGCAGTTCTTC.

The rearrangement links TRBV15 to TRBJ2-5; no definite D call. The V end lost 1 base, the J end lost 2 bases, and 2 bases lay between the germline ends. This CDR3 has 12 amino acids. Germline CDR1 is LNHNV and CDR2 is YYDKDF (reference sequence). The CDR3 protein is CATSRVQETQYF. In nucleotides, the CDR3 is TGTGCCACCAGCAGAGTACAAGAGACCCAGTACTTC.

This clone appeared once. The chain uses TRBV2 and TRBJ2-1; 9 positions agree with TRBD2. Germline V gene data show CDR1 as SNHLY and CDR2 as FYNNEI. This CDR3 region has 15 residues. V lost 6 bases, J lost 2 bases, and 5 bases stayed unmatched. CDR3 DNA sequence: TGTGCCAGCAGCCCGAGCGGGGGGACCTACAATGAGCAGTTCTTC. Its translation: CASSPSGGTYNEQFF.

The chain employs TRBV7-2 and TRBJ2-7; 8 bases are a match to TRBD1. This CDR3 is 15 amino acids long. CDR1 is SGHTA and CDR2 is FQGNSA in the germline V gene. After removal of 5 bases from V and 4 bases from J, the junction contained 10 bases not matched to a gene. The CDR3 here is CASSAGTGNAYEQYF. DNA of the CDR3: TGTGCCAGCAGCGCCGGGACAGGTAATGCGTACGAGCAGTACTTC.

The chain is built from TRBV30 and TRBJ2-7; TRBD1 matches at 8 bases. Germline V CDR1 and CDR2: GTSNPN, SVGIG (reference sequence). Trimming removed 0 bases from V and 5 bases from J; junction bases left unmatched: 3. This CDR3 spans 13 amino acids. Here the CDR3 reads CAWSVTGADEQYF. The CDR3 bases are TGTGCCTGGAGTGTGACAGGGGCGGACGAGCAGTACTTC.

This chain connects TRBV15 to TRBJ2-4; 10 bases align to TRBD1. The trim removed 5 bases at V and 7 bases at J, leaving 8 bases unmatched. Germline V gene data show CDR1 as LNHNV and CDR2 as YYDKDF (reference sequence). The CDR3 spans 15 residues. CDR3 nucleotide sequence: TGTGCCACCAGCGGTGGGACAGGGGAAGGTAACATTCAGTACTTC. Translating gives CATSGGTGEGNIQYF. Full variable domain (rest looked up from reference TRBV15 and TRBJ2-4): DAMVIQNPRYQVTQFGKPVTLSCSQTLNHNVMYWYQQKSSQAPKLLFHYYDKDFNNEADTPDNFQSRRPNTSFCFLDIRSPGLGDTAMYLCATSGGTGEGNIQYFGAGTRLSVL.